The 4 T cell receptor beta chains in this list originate from one sample, sequenced in a study of T cells in localized non-small cell lung cancer (dated by TCRdb to 2020 to 2022). The library was generated by the immunoSEQ multiplex PCR assay. Imported from immuneACCESS, the table was reduced by TCRdb to in-frame sequences with V and J called. These copies leave out some clones; in studies compared against another copy, an unresolved V gene accounts for under half, and the cause of the remainder is not known. A total of approximately 76,000 clones appear in this sample, 80% of them only once. The top ten hold 9.5% of the sample. Here the sequenced sample was peripheral blood, taken before any cancer treatment. The receptors derive from a female donor of 60 years or more with stage I lung adenocarcinoma.

This chain connects TRBV28 to TRBJ2-5; D tentatively fits TRBD1 or TRBD2 (5 bases each). The CDR3 runs to 14 residues. CDR1 and CDR2 from the germline V gene are MDHEN and SYDVKM. V lost 3 bases, J lost 2 bases, and 10 bases lay in between. CDR3 in amino acids: CASSFWDEQETQYF. CDR3 DNA: TGTGCCAGCAGTTTTTGGGACGAACAAGAGACCCAGTACTTC. The full variable domain, completed using reference TRBV28 and TRBJ2-5, is DVKVTQSSRYLVKRTGEKVFLECVQDMDHENMFWYRQDPGLGLRLIYFSYDVKMKEKGDIPEGYSVSREKKERFSLILESASTNQTSMYLCASSFWDEQETQYFGPGTRLLVL.

The chain links TRBV4-1 to TRBJ2-2; D is ambiguous. Germline V gene data show CDR1 as MGHRA and CDR2 as YSYEKL. The CDR3 length is 16 residues. V lost 0 bases to trimming and J lost 5 bases, with 13 bases between them. The CDR3 protein is CASSQDVWQSTGELFF. The CDR3 DNA follows: TGCGCCAGCAGCCAAGATGTCTGGCAGTCGACCGGGGAGCTGTTTTTT.

This clone occurred a few times. In DNA form, the CDR3 reads TGTGCCAGCAGCTACGGGGGAGGAAACACAGATACGCAGTATTTT. Encoded protein: CASSYGGGNTDTQYF. V gene TRBV7-9 combines with J gene TRBJ2-3, with a weak D call TRBD2 (6 bases). The ends were cut back, 4 bases at V and 2 bases at J, with 13 bases in the middle. CDR1 is SEHNR and CDR2 is FQNEAQ in the germline V gene (reference sequence). There are 15 residues in the CDR3.

This sequence joins TRBV19 and TRBJ1-1, with 8 bases aligning to TRBD1. J lost 2 bases, V lost 9 bases, and 8 bases had no gene match. The germline V gene has CDR1 LNHDA and CDR2 SQIVND (reference sequence). The CDR3 totals 14 residues. In nucleotides, the CDR3 is TGTGCCAGCATCCACAGGGGGGGAAACACTGAAGCTTTCTTT. Translated, it gives CASIHRGGNTEAFF.